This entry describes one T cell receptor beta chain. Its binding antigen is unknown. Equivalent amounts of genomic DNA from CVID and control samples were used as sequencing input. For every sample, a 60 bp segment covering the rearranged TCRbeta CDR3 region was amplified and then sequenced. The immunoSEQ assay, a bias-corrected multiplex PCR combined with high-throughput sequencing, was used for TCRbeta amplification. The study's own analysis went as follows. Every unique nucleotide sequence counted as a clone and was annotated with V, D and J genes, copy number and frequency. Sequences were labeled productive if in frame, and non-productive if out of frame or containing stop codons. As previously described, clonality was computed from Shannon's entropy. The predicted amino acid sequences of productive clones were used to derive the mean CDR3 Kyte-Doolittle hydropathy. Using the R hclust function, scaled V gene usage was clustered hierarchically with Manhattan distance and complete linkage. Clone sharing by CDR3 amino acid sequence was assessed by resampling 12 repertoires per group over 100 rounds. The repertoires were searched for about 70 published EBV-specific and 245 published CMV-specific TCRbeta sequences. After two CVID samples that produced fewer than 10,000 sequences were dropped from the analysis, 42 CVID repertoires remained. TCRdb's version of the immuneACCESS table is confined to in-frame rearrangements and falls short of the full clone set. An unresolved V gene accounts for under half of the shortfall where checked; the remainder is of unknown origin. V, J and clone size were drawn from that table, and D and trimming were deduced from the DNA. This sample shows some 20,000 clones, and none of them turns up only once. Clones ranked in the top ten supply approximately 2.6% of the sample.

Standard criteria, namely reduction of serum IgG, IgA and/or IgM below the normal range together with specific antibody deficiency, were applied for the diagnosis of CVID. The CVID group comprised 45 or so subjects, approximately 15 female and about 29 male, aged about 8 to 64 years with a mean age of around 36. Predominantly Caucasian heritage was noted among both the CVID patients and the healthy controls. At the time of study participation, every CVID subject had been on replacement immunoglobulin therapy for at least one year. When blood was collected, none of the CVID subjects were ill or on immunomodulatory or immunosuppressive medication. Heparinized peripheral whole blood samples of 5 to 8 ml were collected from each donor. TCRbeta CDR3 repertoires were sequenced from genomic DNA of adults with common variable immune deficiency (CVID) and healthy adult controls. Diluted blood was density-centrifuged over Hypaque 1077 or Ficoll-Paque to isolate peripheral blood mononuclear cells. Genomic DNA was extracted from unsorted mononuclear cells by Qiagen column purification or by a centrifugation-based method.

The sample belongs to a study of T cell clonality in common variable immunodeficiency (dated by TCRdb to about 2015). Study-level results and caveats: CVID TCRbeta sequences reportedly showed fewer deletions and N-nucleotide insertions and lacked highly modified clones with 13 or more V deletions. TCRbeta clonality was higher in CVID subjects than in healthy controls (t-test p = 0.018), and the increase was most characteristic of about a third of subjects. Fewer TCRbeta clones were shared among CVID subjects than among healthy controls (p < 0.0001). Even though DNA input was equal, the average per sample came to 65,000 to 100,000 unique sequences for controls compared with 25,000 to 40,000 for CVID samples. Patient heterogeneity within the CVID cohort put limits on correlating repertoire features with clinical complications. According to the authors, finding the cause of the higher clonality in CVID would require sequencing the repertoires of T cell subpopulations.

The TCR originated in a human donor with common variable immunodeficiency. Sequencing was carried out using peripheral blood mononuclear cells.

The CDR3 sequence is CAWSRDRGSGELFF. CDR3 DNA, as far as it was read: TGTGCCTGGAGTCGGGACAGGGGATCCGGGGAG. Recombination joined TRBV30 with TRBJ2-2, with 10 bases matching TRBD1. The missing CDR3 end, 3 residues past where the read stops, is filled in from the germline J gene. The CDR3, from cysteine to phenylalanine, totals 14 residues. Of the CDR3's DNA, 33 bases were read; they are in frame from base 1. Reading the germline V gene (reference sequence) gives CDR1 GTSNPN and CDR2 SVGIG. Trimming takes 2 bases off V and 6 bases off J; junction bases not matched to a gene: 3.